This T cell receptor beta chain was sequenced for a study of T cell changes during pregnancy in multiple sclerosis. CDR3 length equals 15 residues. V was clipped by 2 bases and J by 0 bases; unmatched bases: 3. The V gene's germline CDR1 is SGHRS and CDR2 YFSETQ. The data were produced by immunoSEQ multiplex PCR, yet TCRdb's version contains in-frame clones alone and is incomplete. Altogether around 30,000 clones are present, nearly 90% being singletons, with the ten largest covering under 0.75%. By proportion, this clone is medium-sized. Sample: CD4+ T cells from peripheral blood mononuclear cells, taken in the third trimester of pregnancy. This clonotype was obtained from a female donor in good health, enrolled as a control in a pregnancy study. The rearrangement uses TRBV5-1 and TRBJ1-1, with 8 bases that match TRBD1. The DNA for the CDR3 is TGCGCCAGCAGCTTTACAGGGGGACTGAACACTGAAGCTTTCTTT. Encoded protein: CASSFTGGLNTEAFF.